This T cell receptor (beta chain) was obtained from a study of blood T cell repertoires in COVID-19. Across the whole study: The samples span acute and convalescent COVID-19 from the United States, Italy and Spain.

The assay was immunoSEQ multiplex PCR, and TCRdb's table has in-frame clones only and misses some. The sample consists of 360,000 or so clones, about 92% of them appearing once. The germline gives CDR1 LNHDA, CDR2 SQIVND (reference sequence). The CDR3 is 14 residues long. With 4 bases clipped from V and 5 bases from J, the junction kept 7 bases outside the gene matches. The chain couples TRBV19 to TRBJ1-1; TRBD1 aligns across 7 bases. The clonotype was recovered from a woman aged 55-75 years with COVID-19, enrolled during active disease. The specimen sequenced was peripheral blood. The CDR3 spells CASSRGRGETEAFF. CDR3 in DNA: TGTGCCAGTAGTAGGGGCAGGGGGGAAACTGAAGCTTTCTTT.